The rows below give T cell receptor beta chains drawn from one sample of a study of T cells in localized non-small cell lung cancer. Repertoires were generated with immunoSEQ multiplex PCR, while TCRdb's copy carries only in-frame clones and drops some. The data hold about 41,000 clones, with around 83% observed a single time. The material was PBMCs, obtained before any cancer treatment. The receptors come from a man aged 40-75 years with stage II lung adenocarcinoma. Both conserved end residues are part of each CDR3. D genes are given only for firm matches. The listing skips clone size in some rows; elsewhere it reads once, few, many or a size class.

.	TRBD1	TRBJ2-5	TRBV5-5	CASSGTGWGETQYF	TGTGCCAGCAGTGGGACAGGGTGGGGAGAGACCCAGTACTTC
few	.	TRBJ2-7	TRBV10-3	CAISPGYEQYF	TGTGCCATCTCCCCCGGCTACGAGCAGTACTTC
once	.	TRBJ2-6	TRBV2	CASSEMGVGTGANVLTF	TGTGCCAGCAGTGAAATGGGTGTGGGCACTGGGGCCAACGTCCTGACTTTC
.	TRBD2	TRBJ2-2	TRBV7-2	CASSLLAGGGELFF	TGTGCCAGCAGCTTGCTAGCGGGGGGCGGGGAGCTGTTTTTT
.	.	TRBJ2-7	TRBV7-2	CASSSSSRGPYEQYF	TGTGCCAGCAGCTCCTCATCAAGGGGCCCCTACGAGCAGTACTTC
.	.	TRBJ1-4	TRBV2	CASSGAPANEKLFF	TGTGCCAGCAGTGGGGCCCCAGCTAATGAAAAACTGTTTTTT
.	TRBD1	TRBJ1-4	TRBV29-1	CSVPFGGGGKLFF	TGCAGCGTCCCCTTCGGAGGGGGCGGAAAACTGTTTTTT
medium-sized	TRBD1	TRBJ1-5	TRBV18	CASSAAGTATNQPQHF	TGTGCCAGCTCAGCCGCCGGGACAGCCACAAATCAGCCCCAGCATTTT
.	.	TRBJ1-6	TRBV2	CASSWTENSPLHF	TGTGCCAGCAGTTGGACAGAGAATTCACCCCTCCACTTT
.	TRBD2	TRBJ2-1	TRBV5-8	CASSHGLAHSSYNEQFF	TGTGCCAGCAGCCACGGACTAGCACATAGCTCCTACAATGAGCAGTTCTTC
.	TRBD1	TRBJ2-3	TRBV7-6	CASSLSPSTGAYTDTQYF	TGTGCCAGCAGCTTATCCCCATCGACAGGGGCCTACACAGATACGCAGTATTTT
.	.	TRBJ2-1	TRBV4-3	CASSQEGAYNEQFF	TGCGCCAGCAGCCAAGAGGGAGCGTACAATGAGCAGTTCTTC
.	TRBD1	TRBJ2-7	TRBV6-6	CASTRQGLSGEQYF	TGTGCCAGCACCAGACAGGGGCTCTCAGGGGAGCAGTACTTC
.	.	TRBJ2-7	TRBV5-1	CASSTDTTFYEQYF	TGCGCCAGCAGCACGGACACGACCTTCTACGAGCAGTACTTC
.	TRBD1	TRBJ2-5	TRBV9	CASSVGTGGWETQYF	TGTGCCAGCAGCGTCGGGACAGGGGGCTGGGAGACCCAGTACTTC
once	.	TRBJ1-5	TRBV19	CASSILGSSNQPQHF	TGTGCCAGTAGTATTTTAGGGTCCTCCAATCAGCCCCAGCATTTT
.	.	TRBJ2-5	TRBV4-1	CASSQVGIQGTQYF	TGCGCCAGCAGCCAAGTGGGGATCCAGGGGACCCAGTACTTC
.	.	TRBJ2-2	TRBV10-1	CASNKARAGGRTGELFF	TGCGCCAGCAACAAGGCGAGGGCAGGGGGGCGGACCGGGGAGCTGTTTTTT
.	.	TRBJ2-6	TRBV21-1	CASSTRRPGANVLTF	TGTGCCAGCAGCACTCGTCGGCCTGGGGCCAACGTCCTGACTTTC
.	TRBD1	TRBJ1-3	TRBV7-2	CASSPQTGGGSGNTIYF	TGTGCCAGCAGCCCCCAAACAGGGGGCGGTAGTGGAAACACCATATATTTT
once	.	TRBJ2-1	TRBV5-1	CASSWRASTNEQFF	TGCGCCAGCAGCTGGCGAGCTAGCACCAATGAGCAGTTCTTC
.	.	TRBJ2-3	TRBV27	CASSLGSGRIDTQYF	TGTGCCAGCAGTCTAGGCTCCGGGCGCATAGATACGCAGTATTTT
once	.	TRBJ2-1	TRBV27	CASSFREGDEQFF	TGTGCCAGCAGTTTTCGAGAGGGCGATGAGCAGTTCTTC
.	.	TRBJ2-3	TRBV7-3	CASSWGPGGTDTQYF	TGTGCCAGCAGCTGGGGCCCGGGGGGCACAGATACGCAGTATTTT
.	.	TRBJ2-7	TRBV30	CAWSLWTASYEQYF	TGTGCCTGGAGTCTGTGGACGGCATCCTACGAGCAGTACTTC
few	.	TRBJ1-1	TRBV27	CASSLALGGNTEAFF	TGTGCCAGCAGTTTAGCGCTTGGGGGTAACACTGAAGCTTTCTTT
.	.	TRBJ1-1	TRBV5-8	CASSLDGSTEAFF	TGTGCCAGCAGCTTGGACGGGAGCACTGAAGCTTTCTTT
.	.	TRBJ2-2	TRBV28	CASSLRVRVNTGELFF	TGTGCCAGCAGTTTAAGAGTCAGGGTGAACACCGGGGAGCTGTTTTTT
.	.	TRBJ2-3	TRBV6-1	CASLHRSNTQYF	TGTGCCAGCCTCCACCGCTCGAATACGCAGTATTTT
few	.	TRBJ2-1	TRBV6-4	CASSDSVGGFNEQFF	TGTGCCAGCAGTGACTCGGTAGGCGGGTTCAATGAGCAGTTCTTC
.	.	TRBJ2-3	TRBV7-8	CASSLVDTQYF	TGTGCCAGCAGCTTAGTCGATACGCAGTATTTT
.	.	TRBJ2-3	TRBV7-2	CASSLGSAVTRDTQYF	TGTGCCAGCAGCTTAGGTAGCGCGGTCACACGAGATACGCAGTATTTT
once	.	TRBJ1-1	TRBV7-2	CASSLSSGNTEAFF	TGTGCCAGCAGCTTATCATCAGGGAACACTGAAGCTTTCTTT
.	.	TRBJ2-7	TRBV7-2	CASSTYYGEQYF	TGTGCCAGCAGCACGTACTATGGGGAGCAGTACTTC
.	.	TRBJ1-4	TRBV27	CASSLTGFKATNEKLFF	TGTGCCAGCAGTTTAACGGGGTTTAAAGCAACTAATGAAAAACTGTTTTTT
.	.	TRBJ1-2	TRBV2	CASSESSAGGYTF	TGTGCCAGCAGTGAATCGAGCGCTGGGGGCTACACCTTC
.	TRBD1	TRBJ2-7	TRBV6-5	CASSFPAQGASYEQYF	TGTGCCAGCAGTTTTCCAGCCCAGGGGGCGTCCTACGAGCAGTACTTC
.	.	TRBJ2-5	TRBV7-2	CASSLGGNPRQETQYF	TGTGCCAGCAGCTTAGGCGGGAATCCGCGACAAGAGACCCAGTACTTC
.	TRBD2	TRBJ2-3	TRBV27	CASKTTSSFPDTQYF	TGTGCCAGCAAAACGACTAGCTCCTTTCCAGATACGCAGTATTTT
.	.	TRBJ1-5	TRBV7-2	CASSPWDDQPQHF	TGTGCCAGCAGCCCCTGGGACGATCAGCCCCAGCATTTT
.	TRBD1	TRBJ1-3	TRBV2	CASSSQGRRDTIYF	TGTGCCAGCAGTTCACAGGGGAGGCGAGACACCATATATTTT
.	.	TRBJ1-3	TRBV2	CASSGRQSGNTIYF	TGTGCCAGCAGTGGGAGGCAGTCTGGAAACACCATATATTTT
.	.	TRBJ2-3	TRBV7-2	CASSFGFSTDTQYF	TGTGCCAGCAGCTTCGGATTTTCCACAGATACGCAGTATTTT